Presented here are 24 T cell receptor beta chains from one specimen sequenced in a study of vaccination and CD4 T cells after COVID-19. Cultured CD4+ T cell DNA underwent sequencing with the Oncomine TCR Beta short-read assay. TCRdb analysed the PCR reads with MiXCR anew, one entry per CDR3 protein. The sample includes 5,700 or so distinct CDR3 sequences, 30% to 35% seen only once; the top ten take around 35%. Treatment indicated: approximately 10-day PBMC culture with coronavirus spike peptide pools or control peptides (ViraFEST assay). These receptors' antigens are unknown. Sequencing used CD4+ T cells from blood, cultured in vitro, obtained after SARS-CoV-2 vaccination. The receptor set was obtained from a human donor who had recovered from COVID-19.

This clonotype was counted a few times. The CDR3 loop reads CASSKREGISTDTQYF. CDR3 coding DNA: TGTGCCAGCAGCAAGCGGGAGGGCATTAGCACAGATACGCAGTATTTT. The chain has TRBV28 and TRBJ2-3, with 10 bases lining up with TRBD2. Germline V gene data show CDR1 as MDHEN and CDR2 as SYDVKM. The CDR3 runs 16 residues. The V and J ends lost 6 bases and 0 bases, in that order; junction bases with no gene match: 6.

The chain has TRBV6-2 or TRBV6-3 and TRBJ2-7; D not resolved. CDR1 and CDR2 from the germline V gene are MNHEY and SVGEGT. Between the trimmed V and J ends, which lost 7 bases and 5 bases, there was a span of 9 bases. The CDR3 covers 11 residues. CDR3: CASNRRNEQYF. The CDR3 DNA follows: TGTGCCAGCAACCGACGGAACGAGCAGTACTTC.

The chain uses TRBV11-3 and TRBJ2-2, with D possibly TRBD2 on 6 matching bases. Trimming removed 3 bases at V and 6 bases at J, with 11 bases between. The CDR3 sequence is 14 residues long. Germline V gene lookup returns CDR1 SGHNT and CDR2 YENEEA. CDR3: CASSFSGDAGELFF. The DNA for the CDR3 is TGTGCCAGCAGCTTCTCGGGGGACGCCGGGGAGCTGTTTTTT.

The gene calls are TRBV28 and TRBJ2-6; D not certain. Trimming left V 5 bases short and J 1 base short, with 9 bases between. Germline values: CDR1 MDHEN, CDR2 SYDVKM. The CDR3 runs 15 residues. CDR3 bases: TGTGCCAGCAGTACCTTGTTGTCTGGGGCCAACGTCCTGACTTTC. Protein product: CASSTLLSGANVLTF.

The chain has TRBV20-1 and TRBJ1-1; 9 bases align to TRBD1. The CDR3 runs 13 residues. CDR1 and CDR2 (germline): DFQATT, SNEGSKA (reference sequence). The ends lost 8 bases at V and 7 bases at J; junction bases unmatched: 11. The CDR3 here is CSKKQGAQGEAFF. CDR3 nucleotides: TGCAGTAAAAAACAGGGGGCGCAAGGTGAAGCTTTCTTT.

The DNA for the CDR3 is TGTGCCAGCAGCCCGTTTACGGCGGGGAGTCAAGAGACCCAGTACTTC. This translates into CASSPFTAGSQETQYF. The chain carries TRBV7-8 and TRBJ2-5; TRBD2 might be the D (6 bases). Trimming cost V 5 bases and J 2 bases, with 18 bases left between them. The length of the CDR3 is 16 residues. Germline V gene data show CDR1 as SGHVS and CDR2 as FQNEAQ.

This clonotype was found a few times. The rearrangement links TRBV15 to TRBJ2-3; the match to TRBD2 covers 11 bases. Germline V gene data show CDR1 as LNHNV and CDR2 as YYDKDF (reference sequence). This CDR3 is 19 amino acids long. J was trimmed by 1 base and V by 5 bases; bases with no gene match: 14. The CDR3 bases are TGTGCCACCAGCGGAACTAGCGGGGGAACCAGTCCCCGCACAGATACGCAGTATTTT. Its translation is CATSGTSGGTSPRTDTQYF. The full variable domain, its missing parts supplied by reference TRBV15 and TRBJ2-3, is DAMVIQNPRYQVTQFGKPVTLSCSQTLNHNVMYWYQQKSSQAPKLLFHYYDKDFNNEADTPDNFQSRRPNTSFCFLDIRSPGLGDTAMYLCATSGTSGGTSPRTDTQYFGPGTRLTVL.

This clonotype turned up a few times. The CDR3 sequence: CSAAGLAGGHIQYF. CDR3 DNA sequence: TGCAGTGCTGCGGGACTAGCGGGGGGTCACATTCAGTACTTC. V usage is TRBV20-1 and J usage is TRBJ2-4; 15 nucleotides match TRBD2. The junction had 4 bases not matched to a gene; V was cut back by 5 bases and J by 8 bases. The germline gives CDR1 DFQATT, CDR2 SNEGSKA (reference sequence). The CDR3 has 14 amino acids.

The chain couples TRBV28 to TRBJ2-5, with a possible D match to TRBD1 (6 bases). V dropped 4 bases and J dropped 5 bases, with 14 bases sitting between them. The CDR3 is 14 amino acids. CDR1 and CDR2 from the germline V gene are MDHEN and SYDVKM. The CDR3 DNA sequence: TGTGCCAGCAGTTCCCAGGGGTCCCGGGAGACCCAGTACTTC. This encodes CASSSQGSRETQYF.

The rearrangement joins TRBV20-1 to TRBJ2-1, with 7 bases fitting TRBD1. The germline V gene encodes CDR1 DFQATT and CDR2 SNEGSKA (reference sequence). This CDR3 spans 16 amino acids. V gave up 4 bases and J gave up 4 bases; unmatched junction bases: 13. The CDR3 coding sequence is TGCAGTGCTACGAACTTCGGGACAGAAAATTACAATGAGCAGTTCTTC. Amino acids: CSATNFGTENYNEQFF.

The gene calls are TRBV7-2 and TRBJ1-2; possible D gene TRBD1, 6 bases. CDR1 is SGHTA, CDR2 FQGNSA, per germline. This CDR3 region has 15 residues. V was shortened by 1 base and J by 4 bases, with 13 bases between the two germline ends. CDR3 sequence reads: CASSLEGGQFYGYTF. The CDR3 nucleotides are TGTGCCAGCAGCTTAGAGGGAGGACAGTTCTATGGCTACACCTTC.

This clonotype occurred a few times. The CDR3, as DNA: TGTGCCATCAGTGAAAATTCGGACAGGGGAAAGGCCTATGGCTACACCTTC. Residues: CAISENSDRGKAYGYTF. V and J are TRBV10-3 and TRBJ1-2; 9 nucleotides match TRBD1. Germline CDR1 reads ENHRY; CDR2 reads SYGVKD. Losses at the gene ends were 3 bases for V and 4 bases for J; bases not matched to a gene: 12. The CDR3 spans 17 residues.

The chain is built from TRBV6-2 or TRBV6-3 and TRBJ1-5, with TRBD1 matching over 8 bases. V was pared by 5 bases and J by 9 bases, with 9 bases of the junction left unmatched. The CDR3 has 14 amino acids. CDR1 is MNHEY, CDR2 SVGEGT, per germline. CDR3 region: CASSPGQGGLPQHF. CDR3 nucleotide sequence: TGTGCCAGCAGTCCCGGACAGGGAGGGTTGCCCCAGCATTTT.

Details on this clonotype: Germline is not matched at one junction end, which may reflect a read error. The CDR3 sequence is CSVRDRRGLYNEQFF. The CDR3 nucleotides are TGCAGTGTTAGAGATCGTCGCGGACTCTACAATGAGCAGTTCTTC. This chain links TRBV20-1 with TRBJ2-1; perhaps TRBD2 as D (5 bases). Germline values: CDR1 DFQATT, CDR2 SNEGSKA (reference sequence). This CDR3 has 15 residues.

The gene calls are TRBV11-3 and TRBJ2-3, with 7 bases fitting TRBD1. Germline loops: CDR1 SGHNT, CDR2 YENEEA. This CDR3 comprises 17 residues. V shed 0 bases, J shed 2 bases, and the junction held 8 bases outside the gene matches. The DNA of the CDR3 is TGTGCCAGCAGCTTAGAGATAACAGGGGCGAACACAGATACGCAGTATTTT. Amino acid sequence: CASSLEITGANTDTQYF.

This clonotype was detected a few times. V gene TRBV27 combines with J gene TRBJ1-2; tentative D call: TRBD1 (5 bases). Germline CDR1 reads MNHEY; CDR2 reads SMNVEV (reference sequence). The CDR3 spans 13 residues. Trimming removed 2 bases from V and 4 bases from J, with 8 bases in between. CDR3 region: CASSLDSTYGYTF. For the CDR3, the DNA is TGTGCCAGCAGTTTAGACAGCACCTATGGCTACACCTTC.

The CDR3 nucleotides are TGCAGTGCTAGGTCTCTAGCGGGCAATGAGCAGTTCTTC. This encodes CSARSLAGNEQFF. The rearrangement uses TRBV20-1 and TRBJ2-1; 8 positions match TRBD2. V trimming: 3 bases; J trimming: 6 bases; junction bases outside the gene matches: 4. Germline V gives CDR1 DFQATT, CDR2 SNEGSKA (reference sequence). CDR3 length: 13 amino acids.

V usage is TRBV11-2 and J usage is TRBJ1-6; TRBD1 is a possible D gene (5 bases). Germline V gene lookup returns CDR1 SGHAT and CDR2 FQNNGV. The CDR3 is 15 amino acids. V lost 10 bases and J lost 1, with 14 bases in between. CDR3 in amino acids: CATSGRGSYNSPLHF. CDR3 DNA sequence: TGTGCCACCTCGGGAAGGGGATCCTATAATTCACCCCTCCACTTT.

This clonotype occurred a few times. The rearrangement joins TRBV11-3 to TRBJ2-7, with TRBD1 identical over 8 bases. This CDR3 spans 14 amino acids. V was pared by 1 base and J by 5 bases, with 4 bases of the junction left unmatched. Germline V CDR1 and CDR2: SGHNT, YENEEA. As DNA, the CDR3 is TGTGCCAGCAGCTTAGGGGGACAGGAAAACGAGCAGTACTTC. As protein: CASSLGGQENEQYF.

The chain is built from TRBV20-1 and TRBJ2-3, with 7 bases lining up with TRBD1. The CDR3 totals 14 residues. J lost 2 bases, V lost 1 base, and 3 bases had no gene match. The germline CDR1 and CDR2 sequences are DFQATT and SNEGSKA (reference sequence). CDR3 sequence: CSARGEGATDTQYF. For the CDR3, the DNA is TGCAGTGCTAGAGGTGAGGGGGCCACAGATACGCAGTATTTT.

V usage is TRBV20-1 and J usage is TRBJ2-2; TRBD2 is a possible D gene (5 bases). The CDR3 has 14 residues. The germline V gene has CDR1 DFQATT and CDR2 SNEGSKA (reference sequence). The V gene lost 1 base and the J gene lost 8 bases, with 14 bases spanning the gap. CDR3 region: CSARVRGNLGELFF. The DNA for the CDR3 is TGCAGTGCTAGAGTTCGGGGTAACCTAGGGGAGCTGTTTTTT.

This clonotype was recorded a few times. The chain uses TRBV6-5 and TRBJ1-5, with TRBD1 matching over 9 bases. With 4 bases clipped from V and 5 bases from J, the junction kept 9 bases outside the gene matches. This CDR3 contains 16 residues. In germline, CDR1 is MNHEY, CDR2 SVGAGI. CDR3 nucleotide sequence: TGTGCCAGCAGTTCCCCCACAGGGGGCCGGGATCAGCCCCAGCATTTT. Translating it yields CASSSPTGGRDQPQHF.

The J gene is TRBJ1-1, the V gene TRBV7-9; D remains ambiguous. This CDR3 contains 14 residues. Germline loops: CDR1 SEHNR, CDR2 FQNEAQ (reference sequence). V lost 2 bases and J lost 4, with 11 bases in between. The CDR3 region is CASSLRTEGTEAFF. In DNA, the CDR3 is TGTGCCAGCAGCTTAAGGACCGAGGGCACTGAAGCTTTCTTT. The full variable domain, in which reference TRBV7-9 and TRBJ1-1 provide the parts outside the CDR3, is DTGVSQNPRHKITKRGQNVTFRCDPISEHNRLYWYRQTLGQGPEFLTYFQNEAQLEKSRLLSDRFSAERPKGSFSTLEIQRTEQGDSAMYLCASSLRTEGTEAFFGQGTRLTVV.

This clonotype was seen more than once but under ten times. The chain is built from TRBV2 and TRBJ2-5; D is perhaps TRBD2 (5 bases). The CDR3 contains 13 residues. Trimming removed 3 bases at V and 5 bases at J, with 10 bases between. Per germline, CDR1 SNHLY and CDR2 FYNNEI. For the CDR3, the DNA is TGTGCCAGCAGTGAGGCTAGCAAGGAGACCCAGTACTTC. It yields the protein CASSEASKETQYF.